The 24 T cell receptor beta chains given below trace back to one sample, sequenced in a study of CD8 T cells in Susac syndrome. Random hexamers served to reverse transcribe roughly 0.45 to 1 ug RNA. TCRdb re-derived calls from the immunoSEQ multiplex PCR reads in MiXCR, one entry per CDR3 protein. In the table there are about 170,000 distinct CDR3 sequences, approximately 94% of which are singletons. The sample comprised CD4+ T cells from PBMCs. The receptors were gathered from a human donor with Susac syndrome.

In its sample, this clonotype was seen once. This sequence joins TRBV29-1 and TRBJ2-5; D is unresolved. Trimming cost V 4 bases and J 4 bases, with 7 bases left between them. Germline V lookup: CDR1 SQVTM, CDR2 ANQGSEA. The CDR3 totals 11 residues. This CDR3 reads CSVVFLETQYF. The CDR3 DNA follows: TGCAGCGTTGTTTTTTTAGAGACCCAGTACTTC.

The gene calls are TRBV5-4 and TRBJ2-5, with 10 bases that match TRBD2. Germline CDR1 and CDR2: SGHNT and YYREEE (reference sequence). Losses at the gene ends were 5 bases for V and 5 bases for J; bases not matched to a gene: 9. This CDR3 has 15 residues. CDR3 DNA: TGTGCCAGCAGGGCTAGCGGGGGTTTATTGGAGACCCAGTACTTC. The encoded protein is CASRASGGLLETQYF.

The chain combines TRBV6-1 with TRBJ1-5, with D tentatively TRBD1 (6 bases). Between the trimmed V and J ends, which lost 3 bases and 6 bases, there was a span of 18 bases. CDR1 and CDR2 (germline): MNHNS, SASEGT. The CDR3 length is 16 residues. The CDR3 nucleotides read TGTGCCAGCAGTGAGGGGGCAGGGGCAAGGGGTCAGCCCCAGCATTTT. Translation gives CASSEGAGARGQPQHF.

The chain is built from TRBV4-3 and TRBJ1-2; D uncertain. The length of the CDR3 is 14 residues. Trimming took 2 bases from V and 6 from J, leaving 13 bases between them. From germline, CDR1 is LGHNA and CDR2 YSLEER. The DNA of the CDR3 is TGCGCCAGCAGCCAAACCTACCGACCGGATGGCTACACCTTC. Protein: CASSQTYRPDGYTF.

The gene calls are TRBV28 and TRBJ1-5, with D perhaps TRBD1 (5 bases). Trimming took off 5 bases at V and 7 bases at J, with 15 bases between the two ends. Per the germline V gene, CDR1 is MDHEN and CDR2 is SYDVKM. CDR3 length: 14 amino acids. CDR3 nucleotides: TGTGCCAGCAGTCCGAACGGGGGTCAACAGCCCCAGCATTTT. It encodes CASSPNGGQQPQHF.

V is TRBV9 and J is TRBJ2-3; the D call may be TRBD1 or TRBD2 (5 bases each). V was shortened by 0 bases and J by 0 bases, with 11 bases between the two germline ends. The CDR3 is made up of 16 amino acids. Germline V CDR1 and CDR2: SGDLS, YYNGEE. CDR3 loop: CASSVVGTPSTDTQYF. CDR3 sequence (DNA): TGTGCCAGCAGCGTAGTAGGGACGCCGAGCACAGATACGCAGTATTTT.

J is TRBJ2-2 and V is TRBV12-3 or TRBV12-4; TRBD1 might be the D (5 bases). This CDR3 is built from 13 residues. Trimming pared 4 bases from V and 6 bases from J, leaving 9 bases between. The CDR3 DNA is TGTGCCAGCAGTTCGCAGGGATCCGGGGAGCTGTTTTTT. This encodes CASSSQGSGELFF.

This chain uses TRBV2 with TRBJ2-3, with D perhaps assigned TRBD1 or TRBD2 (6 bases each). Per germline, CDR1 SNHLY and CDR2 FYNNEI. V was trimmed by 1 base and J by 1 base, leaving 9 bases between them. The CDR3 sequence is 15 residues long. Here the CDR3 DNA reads TGTGCCAGCAGTGAAGTTCGGGGGCGCACAGATACGCAGTATTTT. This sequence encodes CASSEVRGRTDTQYF.

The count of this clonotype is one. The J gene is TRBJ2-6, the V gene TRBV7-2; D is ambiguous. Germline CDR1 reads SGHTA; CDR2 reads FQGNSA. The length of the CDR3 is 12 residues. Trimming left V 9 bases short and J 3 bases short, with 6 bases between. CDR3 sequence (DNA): TGTGCCAGTAACGGTGGGGCCAACGTCCTGACTTTC. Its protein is CASNGGANVLTF.

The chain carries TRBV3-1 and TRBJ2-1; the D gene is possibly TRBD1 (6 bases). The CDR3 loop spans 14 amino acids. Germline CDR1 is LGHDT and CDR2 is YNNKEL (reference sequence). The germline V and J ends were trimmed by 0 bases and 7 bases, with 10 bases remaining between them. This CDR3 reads CASSQDGQGNEQFF. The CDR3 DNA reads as TGTGCCAGCAGCCAAGATGGTCAGGGGAATGAGCAGTTCTTC.

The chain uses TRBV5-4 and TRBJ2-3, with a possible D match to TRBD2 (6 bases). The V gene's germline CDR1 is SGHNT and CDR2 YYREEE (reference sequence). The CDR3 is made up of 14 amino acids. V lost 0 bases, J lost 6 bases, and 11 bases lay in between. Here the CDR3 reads CASSLVGGADTQYF. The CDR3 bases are TGTGCCAGCAGCTTGGTAGGCGGGGCCGATACGCAGTATTTT.

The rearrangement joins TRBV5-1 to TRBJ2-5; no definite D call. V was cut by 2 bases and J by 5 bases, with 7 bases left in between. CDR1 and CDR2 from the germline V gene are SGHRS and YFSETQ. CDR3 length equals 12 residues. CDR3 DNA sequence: TGCGCCAGCAGCTTAGGGTGGGAGACCCAGTACTTC. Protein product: CASSLGWETQYF. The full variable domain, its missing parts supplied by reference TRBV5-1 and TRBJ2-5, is KAGVTQTPRYLIKTRGQQVTLSCSPISGHRSVSWYQQTPGQGLQFLFEYFSETQRNKGNFPGRFSGRQFSNSRSEMNVSTLELGDSALYLCASSLGWETQYFGPGTRLLVL.

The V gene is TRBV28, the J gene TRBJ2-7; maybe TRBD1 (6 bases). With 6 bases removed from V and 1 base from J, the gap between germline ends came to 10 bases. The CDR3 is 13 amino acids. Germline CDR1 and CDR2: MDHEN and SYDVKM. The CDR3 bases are TGTGCCAGCAGACAGGGAGAGTCCTACGAGCAGTACTTC. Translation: CASRQGESYEQYF. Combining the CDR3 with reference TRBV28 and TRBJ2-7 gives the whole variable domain DVKVTQSSRYLVKRTGEKVFLECVQDMDHENMFWYRQDPGLGLRLIYFSYDVKMKEKGDIPEGYSVSREKKERFSLILESASTNQTSMYLCASRQGESYEQYFGPGTRLTVT.

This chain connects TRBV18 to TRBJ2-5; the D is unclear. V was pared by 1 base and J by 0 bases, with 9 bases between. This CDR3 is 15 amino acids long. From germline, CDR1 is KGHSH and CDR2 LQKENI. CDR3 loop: CASSPRTSYQETQYF. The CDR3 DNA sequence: TGTGCCAGCTCACCACGGACCTCGTACCAAGAGACCCAGTACTTC.

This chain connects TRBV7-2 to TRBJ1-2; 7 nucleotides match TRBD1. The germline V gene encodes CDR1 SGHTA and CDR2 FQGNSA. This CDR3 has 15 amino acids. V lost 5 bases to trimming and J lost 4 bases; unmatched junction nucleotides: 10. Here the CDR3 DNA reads TGTGCCAGCAGCCCAACCTGGGGACAGCCCTATGGCTACACCTTC. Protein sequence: CASSPTWGQPYGYTF. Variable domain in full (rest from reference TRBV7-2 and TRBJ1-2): GAGVSQSPSNKVTEKGKDVELRCDPISGHTALYWYRQSLGQGLEFLIYFQGNSAPDKSGLPSDRFSAERTGGSVSTLTIQRTQQEDSAVYLCASSPTWGQPYGYTFGSGTRLTVV.

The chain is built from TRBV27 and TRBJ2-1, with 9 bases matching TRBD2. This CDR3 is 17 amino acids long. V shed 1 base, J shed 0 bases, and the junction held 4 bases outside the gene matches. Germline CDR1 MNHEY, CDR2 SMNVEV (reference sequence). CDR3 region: CASSLYPAGGSYNEQFF. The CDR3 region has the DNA TGTGCCAGCAGTTTATACCCAGCGGGAGGCTCCTACAATGAGCAGTTCTTC.

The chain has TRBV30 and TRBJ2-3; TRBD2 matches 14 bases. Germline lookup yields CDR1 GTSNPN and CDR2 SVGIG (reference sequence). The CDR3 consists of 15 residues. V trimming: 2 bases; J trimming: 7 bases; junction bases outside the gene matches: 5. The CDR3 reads CAWSTGTSGRHTQYF. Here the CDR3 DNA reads TGTGCCTGGAGTACCGGGACTAGCGGGAGACATACGCAGTATTTT.

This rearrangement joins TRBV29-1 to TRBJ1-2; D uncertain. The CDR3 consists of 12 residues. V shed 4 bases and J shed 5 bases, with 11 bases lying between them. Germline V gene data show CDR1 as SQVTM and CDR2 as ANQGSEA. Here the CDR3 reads CSVANSPYGYTF. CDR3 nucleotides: TGCAGCGTTGCCAATTCCCCGTATGGCTACACCTTC.

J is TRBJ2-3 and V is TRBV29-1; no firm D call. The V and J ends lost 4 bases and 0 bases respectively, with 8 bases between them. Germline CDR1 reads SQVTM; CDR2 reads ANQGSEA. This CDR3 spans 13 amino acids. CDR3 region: CSVGAKSTDTQYF. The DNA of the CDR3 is TGCAGCGTTGGGGCGAAGAGCACAGATACGCAGTATTTT.

The DNA of the CDR3 is TGTGCCAGCAAACGGGACACCCTTGCTTTCTTT. This codes for CASKRDTLAFF. The chain combines TRBV25-1 with TRBJ1-1, with D perhaps TRBD1 (6 bases). Per the germline V gene, CDR1 is MGHDK and CDR2 is SYGVNS. The V end lost 7 bases, the J end lost 11 bases, and 14 bases lay between the germline ends. This CDR3 comprises 11 residues.

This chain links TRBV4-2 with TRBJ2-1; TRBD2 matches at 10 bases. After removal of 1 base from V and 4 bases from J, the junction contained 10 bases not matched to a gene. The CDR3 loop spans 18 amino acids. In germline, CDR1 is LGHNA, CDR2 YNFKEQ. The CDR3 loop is CASSQGGLAGDQYNEQFF. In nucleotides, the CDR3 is TGTGCCAGCAGCCAAGGAGGTCTAGCGGGAGACCAATACAATGAGCAGTTCTTC.

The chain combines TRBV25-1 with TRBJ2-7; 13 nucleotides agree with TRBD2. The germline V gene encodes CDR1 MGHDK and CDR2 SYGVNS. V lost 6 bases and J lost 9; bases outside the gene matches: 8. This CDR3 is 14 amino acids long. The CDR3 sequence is CASSGLAGVEGQYF. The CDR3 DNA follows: TGTGCCAGCAGCGGACTAGCGGGAGTGGAGGGGCAGTACTTC.

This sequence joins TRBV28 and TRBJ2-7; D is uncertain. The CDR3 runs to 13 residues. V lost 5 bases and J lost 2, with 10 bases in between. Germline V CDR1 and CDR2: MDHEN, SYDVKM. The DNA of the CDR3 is TGTGCCAGCAGTGAAAACTTACCCTACGAGCAGTACTTC. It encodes CASSENLPYEQYF. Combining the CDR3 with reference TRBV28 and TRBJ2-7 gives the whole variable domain DVKVTQSSRYLVKRTGEKVFLECVQDMDHENMFWYRQDPGLGLRLIYFSYDVKMKEKGDIPEGYSVSREKKERFSLILESASTNQTSMYLCASSENLPYEQYFGPGTRLTVT.

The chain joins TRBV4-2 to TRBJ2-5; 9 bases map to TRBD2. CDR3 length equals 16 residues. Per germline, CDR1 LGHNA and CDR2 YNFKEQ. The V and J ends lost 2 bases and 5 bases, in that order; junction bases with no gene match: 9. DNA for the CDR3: TGTGCCAGCAGCCAATTTGCGGGGGGGCCGGCGGAGACCCAGTACTTC. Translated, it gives CASSQFAGGPAETQYF.